The 10 T cell receptor beta chains in this list originate from one sample, sequenced in a study of blood T cell repertoires in COVID-19. Assay: immunoSEQ multiplex PCR; the TCRdb copy retains only in-frame clones and omits some. Here the sample spans 120,000 or so clones, 70% to 85% being singletons. Material for sequencing was peripheral blood. The receptors shown here come from a human donor with acute or convalescent COVID-19. The donor label of this sample is uncertain.

The V gene is TRBV25-1, the J gene TRBJ2-1; TRBD1 matches 7 bases. J lost 0 bases, V lost 3 bases, and 5 bases had no gene match. Germline lookup yields CDR1 MGHDK and CDR2 SYGVNS. CDR3 length equals 16 residues. CDR3 protein: CASSDTSGGSYNEQFF. In DNA form, the CDR3 reads TGTGCCAGCAGTGACACCTCAGGGGGCTCCTACAATGAGCAGTTCTTC.

There are many counts of this clone. The CDR3 region is CASSLSRGIYEQYF. CDR3 DNA: TGTGCCAGCAGTTTATCGAGGGGGATCTACGAGCAGTACTTC. The chain combines TRBV28 with TRBJ2-7, with a possible D match to TRBD1 (6 bases). The germline CDR1 and CDR2 sequences are MDHEN and SYDVKM. Trimming cost V 1 base and J 3 bases, with 10 bases left between them. CDR3 length: 14 residues.

This chain connects TRBV13 to TRBJ1-2; the D gene is possibly TRBD1 (6 bases). Germline V gene sequence: CDR1 PRHDT, CDR2 FYEKMQ (reference sequence). The CDR3 is made up of 12 amino acids. With 6 bases removed from V and 5 bases from J, the gap between germline ends came to 10 bases. CDR3 DNA sequence: TGTGCCAGCAGTCCAACAGGGTATGGCTACACCTTC. Translating it yields CASSPTGYGYTF.

This clone has a handful of counts. The rearrangement links TRBV30 to TRBJ2-3; D possibly corresponds to TRBD2 (6 bases). Germline V gene data show CDR1 as GTSNPN and CDR2 as SVGIG (reference sequence). Trimming took off 2 bases at V and 6 bases at J, with 12 bases between the two ends. This CDR3 has 13 amino acids. The CDR3: CAWSSGGGDTQYF. The CDR3 nucleotides read TGTGCCTGGAGTTCTGGGGGAGGCGATACGCAGTATTTT.

This chain connects TRBV5-1 to TRBJ2-2; 8 bases match TRBD2. Germline V CDR1 and CDR2: SGHRS, YFSETQ. The CDR3 is 18 residues long. With 1 base clipped from V and 0 bases from J, the junction kept 8 bases outside the gene matches. The CDR3 reads CASSLKVGGASNTGELFF. For the CDR3, the DNA is TGCGCCAGCAGCTTGAAGGTCGGGGGGGCATCGAACACCGGGGAGCTGTTTTTT.

This chain joins TRBV18 and TRBJ2-1, with 10 bases lining up with TRBD1. The CDR3 length is 15 residues. Trimming at V came to 4 bases and at J to 6 bases, leaving 6 bases not matched to a gene. Looked up from germline, CDR1 is KGHSH and CDR2 is LQKENI. The DNA of the CDR3 is TGTGCCAGCTCACGACAGGGGGCCCCCCTCAATGAGCAGTTCTTC. Translating it yields CASSRQGAPLNEQFF.

The chain employs TRBV28 and TRBJ1-2; D not certain. V shed 5 bases and J shed 7 bases, with 11 bases lying between them. CDR1 and CDR2 (germline): MDHEN, SYDVKM. CDR3 length: 12 amino acids. In DNA, the CDR3 is TGTGCCAGCAGTCCCCCCGGGATTGGCTACACCTTC. It specifies CASSPPGIGYTF.

This clone showed up just a few times. This chain uses TRBV6-6 with TRBJ1-5; no firm D call. This CDR3 region has 13 residues. Germline-derived CDR1 and CDR2 are MNHNY and SVGAGI (reference sequence). V was trimmed by 2 bases and J by 3 bases, leaving 5 bases between them. The CDR3 DNA sequence: TGTGCCAGCAGTTACGCAGTCAATCAGCCCCAGCATTTT. This codes for CASSYAVNQPQHF.

This chain's CDR3 is CAISESGAAYEQYF. The CDR3 DNA follows: TGTGCCATCAGTGAGAGTGGGGCCGCCTACGAGCAGTACTTC. This rearrangement joins TRBV10-3 to TRBJ2-7; weak D call: TRBD1 (5 bases). CDR1 ENHRY and CDR2 SYGVKD come from the germline V gene. CDR3 length equals 14 residues. Trimming took 2 bases from V and 2 from J, leaving 10 bases between them.

J is TRBJ2-5 and V is TRBV10-3, with unresolved D. This CDR3 is built from 14 residues. Trimming took off 3 bases at V and 5 bases at J, with 13 bases between the two ends. CDR1 is ENHRY and CDR2 is SYGVKD in the germline V gene. In nucleotides, the CDR3 is TGTGCCATCAGTGAAGACTCCGTCATTGAGACCCAGTACTTC. This sequence encodes CAISEDSVIETQYF.